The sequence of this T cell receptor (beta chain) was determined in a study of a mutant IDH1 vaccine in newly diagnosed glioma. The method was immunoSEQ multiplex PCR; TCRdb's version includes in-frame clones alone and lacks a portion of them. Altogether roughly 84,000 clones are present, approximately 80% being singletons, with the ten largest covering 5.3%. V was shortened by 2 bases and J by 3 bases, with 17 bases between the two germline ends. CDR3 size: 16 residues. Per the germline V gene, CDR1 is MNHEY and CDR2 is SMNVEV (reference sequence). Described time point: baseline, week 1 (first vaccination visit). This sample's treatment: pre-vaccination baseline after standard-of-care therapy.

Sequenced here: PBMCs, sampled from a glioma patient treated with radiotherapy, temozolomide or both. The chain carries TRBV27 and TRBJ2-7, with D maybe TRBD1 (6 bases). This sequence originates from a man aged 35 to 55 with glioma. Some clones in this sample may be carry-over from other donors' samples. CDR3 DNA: TGTGCCAGCAGTTTACGAACGGGACAAGCAATCTACGAGCAGTACTTC. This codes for CASSLRTGQAIYEQYF.